This T cell receptor (beta chain) was observed in a study of cytomegalovirus exposure and HLA in healthy donors. In the PCR, 60 Vbeta and 13 Jbeta primers were used. Measured with immunoSEQ multiplex PCR; TCRdb has only the in-frame clones, and not every one. Reported are 200,000 to 250,000 clones; the ten largest clones contain more than 0.75%. Notes on the study in general: Across donors, presence/absence analyses took sequencing depth to be roughly uniform. The dataset shows that most TCR sequences were rare, while some public TCRs occurred in many donors. Later analysis associated a missense DCLRE1C variant with TCR beta V- and J-gene trimming.

As regards this clone: Its antigen is unknown.

The junction had 4 bases not matched to a gene; V was cut back by 4 bases and J by 4 bases. CDR3 length equals 14 residues. Germline values: CDR1 SGHKS, CDR2 YYEKEE (reference sequence). The sample comprised PBMCs. This chain connects TRBV5-5 to TRBJ1-2; 10 nucleotides agree with TRBD1. This clonotype was obtained from a woman aged 25-40 years in good health and CMV-seropositive. As DNA, the CDR3 is TGTGCCAGCAGCGTGGACAGGGGGACCTATGGCTACACCTTC. The encoded protein is CASSVDRGTYGYTF.